These 2 T cell receptor beta chains came from one sample sequenced in a study of blood T cell repertoires in COVID-19. This table comes from immunoSEQ multiplex PCR, and its TCRdb copy is limited to in-frame clones, with some not included. Of some 83,000 clones in the sample, about 91% were seen once. Sequencing input: peripheral blood. The receptor set was obtained from a man in his 60s with acute or convalescent COVID-19.

The rearrangement links TRBV2 to TRBJ2-5; no definite D call. The CDR3 extends over 12 amino acids. V lost 8 bases to trimming and J lost 4 bases, with 11 bases between them. Germline CDR1 and CDR2: SNHLY and FYNNEI. The CDR3 loop is CASVWQRETQYF. DNA of the CDR3: TGTGCCAGCGTTTGGCAACGAGAGACCCAGTACTTC.

The chain employs TRBV5-4 and TRBJ2-1; 11 positions agree with TRBD1. The CDR3 consists of 14 residues. V dropped 4 bases and J dropped 4; count of bases not matched to a gene: 1. CDR1 is SGHNT, CDR2 YYREEE, per germline (reference sequence). The DNA of the CDR3 is TGTGCCAGCAGCGGGACAGGGGGATACAATGAGCAGTTCTTC. Protein: CASSGTGGYNEQFF.